The sequence of this T cell receptor beta chain was determined in a study of blood T cell repertoires in COVID-19. About the study: From T cells, B-cell-depleted T cells, or PBMCs came the material, which was cDNA or gDNA.

This CDR3 region has 16 residues. Trimming pared 0 bases from V and 2 bases from J, leaving 11 bases between. Germline assignment: CDR1 MNHEY and CDR2 SVGEGT. TCRdb's copy holds only in-frame clones and misses some; the assay was immunoSEQ multiplex PCR. The top ten hold under 3% of the sample, which has 340,000 or so clones, around 82% seen once. The sample consisted of peripheral blood. This receptor was identified in a man aged 25 to 40 with active or convalescent COVID-19. This chain joins TRBV6-2 or TRBV6-3 and TRBJ2-1; TRBD2 might be the D (6 bases). The CDR3 here is CASSYSGSPPYNEQFF. In DNA form, the CDR3 reads TGTGCCAGCAGTTACTCCGGGAGCCCTCCCTACAATGAGCAGTTCTTC.